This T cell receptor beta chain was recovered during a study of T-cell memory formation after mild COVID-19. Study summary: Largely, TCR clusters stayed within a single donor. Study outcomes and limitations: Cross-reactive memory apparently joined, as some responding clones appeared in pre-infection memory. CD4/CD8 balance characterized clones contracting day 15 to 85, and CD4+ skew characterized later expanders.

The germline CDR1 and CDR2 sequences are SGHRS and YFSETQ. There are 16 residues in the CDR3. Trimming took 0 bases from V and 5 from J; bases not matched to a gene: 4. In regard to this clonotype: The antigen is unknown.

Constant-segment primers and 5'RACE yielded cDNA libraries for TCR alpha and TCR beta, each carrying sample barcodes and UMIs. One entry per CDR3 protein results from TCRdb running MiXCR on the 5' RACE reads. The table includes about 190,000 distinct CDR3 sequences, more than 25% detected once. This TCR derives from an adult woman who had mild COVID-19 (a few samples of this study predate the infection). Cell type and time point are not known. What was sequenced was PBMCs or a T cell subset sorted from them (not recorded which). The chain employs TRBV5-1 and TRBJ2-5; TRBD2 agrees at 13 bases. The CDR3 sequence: CASSLGTSGSRETQYF. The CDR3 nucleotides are TGCGCCAGCAGCTTGGGGACTAGCGGGAGCCGTGAGACCCAGTACTTC.